Listed below are T cell receptor beta chains from one sample, sequenced in a study of cytomegalovirus exposure and HLA in healthy donors. Clones were sequenced by immunoSEQ multiplex PCR, and TCRdb holds only the in-frame ones, with some missing. This sample carries about 200,000 clones, about 82% of them seen once, and the ten largest clones take about 3.1%. Sequenced material: PBMCs. Receptors were obtained from a man aged 25 to 45 in good health and CMV-seronegative. Both conserved end residues are part of each CDR3. Fields, in order: clone size, D gene, J gene, V gene, CDR3 length, CDR3 protein, CDR3 DNA. A D gene is named only where the DNA matches it firmly. The size entry is marked missing in some rows and otherwise reads once, few, many or a size class.

>few|TRBD2|TRBJ2-3|TRBV9|16
CASSKSERGSTDTQYF
TGTGCCAGCAGTAAATCCGAGCGGGGGAGCACAGATACGCAGTATTTT
>.|TRBD1|TRBJ1-1|TRBV5-1|15
CASSPTQGMNTEAFF
TGCGCCAGCAGCCCCACACAGGGGATGAACACTGAAGCTTTCTTT
>.|.|TRBJ1-1|TRBV18|11
CASSQGIEAFF
TGTGCCAGCTCTCAGGGGATTGAAGCTTTCTTT
>.|.|TRBJ1-1|TRBV19|15
CASSIGVGVNTEAFF
TGTGCCAGTAGTATTGGTGTCGGAGTGAACACTGAAGCTTTCTTT
>.|TRBD1|TRBJ2-1|TRBV19|15
CASSGTGRGYNEQFF
TGTGCCAGTAGTGGGACAGGGAGGGGCTACAATGAGCAGTTCTTC
>few|TRBD1|TRBJ1-6|TRBV18|16
CASSPRDRFSGSPLHF
TGTGCCAGCTCACCCCGGGACAGATTTTCAGGTTCACCCCTCCACTTT
>.|.|TRBJ2-3|TRBV28|14
CASSLSDSLDTQYF
TGTGCCAGCAGTTTATCAGACAGTTTAGATACGCAGTATTTT
>.|.|TRBJ2-3|TRBV4-1|15
CASSLTSWATDTQYF
TGCGCCAGCAGCCTAACTAGTTGGGCCACAGATACGCAGTATTTT
>once|.|TRBJ2-2|TRBV18|15
CASSPRTVNTGELFF
TGTGCCAGCTCACCCCGGACAGTGAACACCGGGGAGCTGTTTTTT
>.|.|TRBJ1-6|TRBV6-6|15
CASSYGEGWNSPLHF
TGTGCCAGCAGTTACGGGGAGGGTTGGAATTCACCCCTCCACTTT
>few|.|TRBJ2-7|TRBV9|13
CASSVAQGFEQYF
TGTGCCAGCAGCGTAGCACAGGGTTTCGAGCAGTACTTC
>.|TRBD1|TRBJ2-5|TRBV6-1|14
CASSRQGARETQYF
TGTGCCAGCAGCAGACAGGGGGCGCGGGAGACCCAGTACTTC
>.|.|TRBJ2-2|TRBV10-1|14
CASSEQMNNGELFF
TGCGCCAGCAGTGAGCAGATGAACAACGGGGAGCTGTTTTTT
>.|TRBD1|TRBJ1-1|TRBV25-1|14
CASSELVGGLEAFF
TGTGCCAGCAGTGAATTAGTAGGGGGCCTTGAAGCTTTCTTT
>.|.|TRBJ2-1|TRBV5-6|14
CASSLGLYYNEQFF
TGTGCCAGCAGCTTGGGACTCTACTACAATGAGCAGTTCTTC
>.|.|TRBJ1-2|TRBV19|14
CASSKGQPNYGYTF
TGTGCCAGTAGTAAAGGACAACCTAACTATGGCTACACCTTC
>.|TRBD2|TRBJ2-7|TRBV29-1|13
CSVLAGDTYEQYF
TGCAGCGTCCTAGCGGGGGATACCTACGAGCAGTACTTC
>few|.|TRBJ1-1|TRBV11-2|17
CASSPHSLNRLNTEAFF
TGTGCCAGCAGCCCCCACAGCCTCAACCGGCTGAACACTGAAGCTTTCTTT
>.|.|TRBJ1-2|TRBV28|13
CASSLGQNYGYTF
TGTGCCAGCAGTCTAGGACAGAACTATGGCTACACCTTC
>.|TRBD1|TRBJ2-3|TRBV6-1|15
CASSARTGGHNTQYF
TGTGCCAGCAGTGCAAGGACAGGGGGCCATAATACGCAGTATTTT
>.|TRBD2|TRBJ2-5|TRBV5-4|17
CASSLGTSGGARETQYF
TGTGCCAGCAGCTTGGGTACTAGCGGGGGGGCGCGGGAGACCCAGTACTTC
>.|.|TRBJ1-5|TRBV21-1|13
CASRVQGNQPQHF
TGTGCCAGCAGGGTTCAGGGCAATCAGCCCCAGCATTTT
>once|TRBD2|TRBJ2-1|TRBV5-1|19
CASSLGRGGGALIYNEQFF
TGCGCCAGCAGCTTGGGTCGGGGCGGGGGGGCCTTAATCTACAATGAGCAGTTCTTC
>.|TRBD1|TRBJ2-3|TRBV5-1|15
CASSLTGGSTDTQYF
TGCGCCAGCAGCTTGACAGGGGGAAGCACAGATACGCAGTATTTT
>few|.|TRBJ2-5|TRBV6-1|14
CASSEVWGRKTQYF
TGTGCCAGCAGTGAAGTGTGGGGGAGGAAGACCCAGTACTTC
>few|TRBD1|TRBJ1-2|TRBV6-5|14
CASRRGQGGYGYTF
TGTGCCAGCAGGAGGGGGCAGGGTGGCTATGGCTACACCTTC
>.|.|TRBJ1-3|TRBV7-8|17
CASSLVSGPRSGNTIYF
TGTGCCAGCAGCTTAGTTTCAGGGCCGCGCTCTGGAAACACCATATATTTT
>.|TRBD2|TRBJ2-1|TRBV4-3|15
CASGPGTSGYNEQFF
TGCGCCAGTGGCCCCGGGACTAGCGGGTACAATGAGCAGTTCTTC
>.|.|TRBJ1-2|TRBV10-3|12
CAIRAPPGGYTF
TGTGCCATCAGGGCCCCCCCGGGTGGCTACACCTTC
>.|.|TRBJ2-6|TRBV6-4|14
CASSPGPGANVLTF
TGTGCCAGCAGCCCAGGCCCTGGGGCCAACGTCCTGACTTTC
>.|TRBD1|TRBJ1-5|TRBV9|15
CASSGGQVPNQPQHF
TGTGCCAGCAGCGGCGGACAGGTCCCCAATCAGCCCCAGCATTTT
>.|.|TRBJ2-5|TRBV4-1|15
CASSQASRGGETQYF
TGCGCCAGCAGCCAAGCATCTAGGGGCGGAGAGACCCAGTACTTC
>.|.|TRBJ2-4|TRBV19|13
CASSIAGGDIQYF
TGTGCCAGTAGTATTGCCGGCGGGGACATTCAGTACTTC
>.|.|TRBJ1-1|TRBV9|13
CASSPTVGTEAFF
TGTGCCAGCAGCCCGACTGTGGGTACTGAAGCTTTCTTT
>.|.|TRBJ2-7|TRBV27|14
CASSSFRTAYEQYF
TGTGCCAGCAGTTCGTTCAGGACTGCCTACGAGCAGTACTTC
>.|.|TRBJ1-6|TRBV11-2|12
CASSLLAAELHF
TGTGCCAGCAGCCTTCTCGCGGCGGAATTGCACTTT
>.|TRBD2|TRBJ2-5|TRBV7-8|17
CASILTRLAGIQETQYF
TGTGCCAGCATCCTAACGCGGCTAGCGGGGATTCAAGAGACCCAGTACTTC
>.|.|TRBJ2-5|TRBV9|16
CASSVGGGGYQETQYF
TGTGCCAGCAGCGTAGGGGGCGGGGGCTACCAAGAGACCCAGTACTTC
>.|TRBD1|TRBJ2-7|TRBV2|16
CASSAMTDRGVWEQYF
TGTGCCAGCAGTGCTATGACGGACAGGGGGGTGTGGGAGCAGTACTTC
>.|.|TRBJ1-1|TRBV7-3|14
CASSPSAASTEAFF
TGTGCCAGCAGCCCCTCGGCGGCCAGCACTGAAGCTTTCTTT
>.|TRBD1|TRBJ1-1|TRBV19|15
CASSNPGTVNTEAFF
TGTGCCAGTAGTAACCCCGGGACAGTGAACACTGAAGCTTTCTTT
>few|TRBD1|TRBJ1-5|TRBV2|14
CASRVDREWQPQHF
TGTGCCAGCAGGGTGGACAGGGAATGGCAGCCCCAGCATTTT
>.|.|TRBJ1-2|TRBV6-5|15
CASSYAGSDNYGYTF
TGTGCCAGCAGTTACGCGGGCTCTGATAACTATGGCTACACCTTC
>.|TRBD1|TRBJ2-7|TRBV5-1|14
CASSLDTTGNEQYF
TGCGCCAGCAGCCTCGACACGACAGGGAACGAGCAGTACTTC
>few|TRBD1|TRBJ1-3|TRBV27|15
CASSLTGSSGNTIYF
TGTGCCAGCAGTCTGACAGGGTCTTCTGGAAACACCATATATTTT
>.|.|TRBJ2-7|TRBV6-1|15
CASSPQGSGAYEQYF
TGTGCCAGCAGTCCACAGGGGTCGGGAGCCTACGAGCAGTACTTC
>.|.|TRBJ2-3|TRBV2|15
CASSETGLRKDTQYF
TGTGCCAGCAGTGAAACCGGACTTAGGAAGGATACGCAGTATTTT
>.|.|TRBJ2-2|TRBV19|14
CASTGQWNTGELFF
TGTGCCAGTACAGGACAGTGGAACACCGGGGAGCTGTTTTTT
>.|.|TRBJ2-6|TRBV27|17
CASSLSWRVSGANVLTF
TGTGCCAGCAGTTTAAGTTGGAGGGTCTCTGGGGCCAACGTCCTGACTTTC
>.|TRBD1|TRBJ2-2|TRBV10-3|14
CASQTGGGPGELFF
TGTGCCTCGCAGACAGGGGGGGGTCCCGGGGAGCTGTTTTTT
>.|.|TRBJ2-7|TRBV21-1|15
CASKLPKGQGDEQYF
TGTGCCAGCAAGCTGCCTAAGGGGCAGGGTGACGAGCAGTACTTC
>.|TRBD1|TRBJ2-3|TRBV5-1|15
CASSLGQGWTDTQYF
TGCGCCAGCAGCTTAGGACAGGGATGGACAGATACGCAGTATTTT
>.|TRBD1|TRBJ1-2|TRBV9|21
CASSGFITNRDRVGANYGYTF
TGTGCCAGCAGCGGATTTATTACTAACCGGGACAGGGTGGGGGCTAACTATGGCTACACCTTC
>.|TRBD1|TRBJ1-2|TRBV5-1|14
CASSRIGTGHGYTF
TGCGCCAGCAGTCGAATCGGGACAGGGCATGGCTACACCTTC
>few|.|TRBJ1-4|TRBV28|15
CASSLQRGRHEKLFF
TGTGCCAGCAGTCTCCAGAGAGGGCGGCATGAAAAACTGTTTTTT
>.|TRBD1|TRBJ1-6|TRBV27|15
CASSFSGQANSPLHF
TGTGCCAGCAGTTTCTCGGGACAGGCTAATTCACCCCTCCACTTT